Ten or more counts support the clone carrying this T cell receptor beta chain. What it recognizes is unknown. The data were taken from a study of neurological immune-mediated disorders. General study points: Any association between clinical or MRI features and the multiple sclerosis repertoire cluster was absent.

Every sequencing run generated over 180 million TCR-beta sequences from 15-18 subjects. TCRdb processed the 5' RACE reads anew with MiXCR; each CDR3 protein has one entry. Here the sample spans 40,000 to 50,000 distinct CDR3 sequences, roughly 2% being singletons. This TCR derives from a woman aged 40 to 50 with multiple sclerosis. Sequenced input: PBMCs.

CDR3 coding DNA: TGTGCCAGCAGCCAAGATCGCAGGGTTAATGAAAAACTGTTTTTT. This sequence encodes CASSQDRRVNEKLFF. The chain joins TRBV3-1 to TRBJ1-4, with TRBD1 as a possible D gene (5 bases). CDR3 length: 15 residues. Looked up from germline, CDR1 is LGHDT and CDR2 is YNNKEL (reference sequence). V lost 0 bases, J lost 4 bases, and 9 bases lay in between.